This T cell receptor beta chain was retrieved from a study of low-dose radiotherapy and immunotherapy resistance in tumors (dated 2022 in TCRdb). Regarding the study in general: Cohort 1 received 0.5 Gy per fraction every 2 weeks, with a prescribed total PTV dose of 6.5 Gy. Patients were given nivolumab as a 240 mg flat dose every two weeks and ipilimumab at 1 mg/kg every six weeks, with both drugs delivered intravenously. Patients took aspirin 300 mg orally once daily for four cycles, starting on cycle 1 day 1. Cyclophosphamide 200 mg/m2 was administered intravenously every two weeks, one day before each radiation and immunotherapy administration. For Cohort 2, the dose was 1 Gy per fraction given every two weeks, adding up to 13 Gy in total across 26 weeks. Eight patients were included in the translational analysis: three from the first dose cohort and the first five from the second dose cohort. No randomization into treatment groups was done for the people taking part in the trial.

To make first-strand cDNA, Superscript III was used along with a set of TRAV- and TRBV-specific primers so that both the TCRalpha and TCRbeta chains were covered. An approximately 20-cycle PCR with Phusion amplified the TCRs, pairing a constant-region primer with the adapter that was attached to the V primers. Isolated mRNA was amplified with the MessageAmp II aRNA Amplification Kit, using a roughly 15-hour in vitro transcription at 37°C. The Dynabeads mRNA DIRECT Purification Kit was used to isolate the mRNA for TCR sequencing. Indexed Illumina adapters were added in a second roughly 26-cycle Phusion PCR, and the resulting products were purified with AMPure XP beads. Concerning the study's data processing: Using custom Perl scripts, TCR sequences that encoded the same protein were pooled, out-of-frame sequences were dropped, and the abundance of each clonotype was calculated. Any TCR sequence backed by just one read was left out of the analysis. Among the metrics used to describe the repertoires were Shannon entropy, Gini index, clonality, richness, and the frequency of TCRs shared between repertoires. The public reads were run again by TCRdb, first through fastp at Q25 and then through MiXCR, and only productive beta chains were kept. Identical CDR3 proteins give one entry, which carries the most common genes and DNA. TCRdb's processing, not the authors', yielded these V and J calls. The table for this sample lists 13,000 to 15,000 distinct CDR3 sequences; about half of them were counted only once. Together, the top ten hold roughly 3.5% of the sample.

The donors took part in RACIN, a single-arm, phase I, dose-escalation trial that combined nivolumab, ipilimumab, aspirin, low-dose cyclophosphamide and low-dose radiotherapy. To be eligible, a patient needed to have an advanced solid tumor that was TIL-negative. As regards this clonotype: Its antigen specificity is not known. Base qualities are missing; no much larger clone stands one base away.

Based on the germline V gene, the CDR1 and CDR2 sequences are SNHLY and FYNNEI. Reading from cysteine to phenylalanine, the CDR3 counts 16 amino acids. The kept DNA is CDR3 alone, 48 bases in frame from the first base. V trim: 7 bases; J trim: 4 bases; unmatched bases: 8. This sequence originates from a human donor with advanced metastatic prostate, ovarian, gallbladder or colorectal cancer (not recorded which). This table probably holds off-target reads from a library built for another chain. The V and J genes are TRBV2 and TRBJ2-1; a stretch of 12 junction bases matches TRBD2. The nucleotide sequence is given as TGTGCCAGCACCAAACTAGCGGGGGGTTTTTACAATGAGCAGTTCTTC. This is translated as CASTKLAGGFYNEQFF.